This TCR beta chain was identified during a study of blood T cells in healthy people across ages (dated by TCRdb to between 2014 and 2016). Broadly, across the study: Template switching captured roughly one uniquely barcoded TCR beta cDNA molecule per two T cells in model experiments. Age-related changes in TCR beta repertoire diversity were measured in the study by deep sequencing normalized with unique cDNA molecular identifiers. The donors were divided into four age groups: young (average 16 years), middle-aged (over 35), aged (approximately 64) and long-lived (roughly 86). Donors of different ages were randomly distributed across sequencing lanes to avoid experimental bias. The study analyzed two additional independent replicas of 1 million unique cDNA reads from the same blood draw for two donors, one aged 18 to 29 and one aged 80 or older. Overall study results and their limits: There was a strong correlation between observed TCR beta diversity and the percentage of naive T cells measured by flow cytometry. Compared with the aged group, more naive CD4+ T cells, fewer expanded clones and increased TCR diversity were shown by the long-lived group, suggesting age selection. Estimates of total diversity based on one million sequenced T cells were regarded as lower bounds and as underestimates. Conclusive comparison of naive and antigen-experienced compartments was prevented by the profiling of bulk unsorted PBMCs. As age increased, observed TCR beta diversity per million T cells dropped in a roughly linear way, and a significant reduction was already evident by age about 40. Because donor CMV infection status was unknown, age-related changes in expanded clonotypes were potentially confounded.

As encoded in the germline V gene (reference sequence), CDR1 is DFQATT while CDR2 is SNEGSKA. The CDR3, from cysteine to phenylalanine, totals 18 residues. CDR3 DNA is the only sequence kept; it has 54 bases, read in frame from the first base. V lost 4 bases and J lost 2 bases, and the count of bases not matched to a germline gene is 9. The library was prepared using 5' RACE. A second PCR of about 6 to 12 cycles was run with a J-beta primer mix and a sample-barcoded 5' primer. A template-switch 5' adaptor carrying 12 random nucleotides introduced a unique molecular identifier onto each TCR beta cDNA molecule. Each sample yielded at least 2.5 million CDR3-containing paired-end reads. First-strand cDNA was synthesized from all RNA with the Mint cDNA synthesis kit, primed by a TRBC-specific oligonucleotide. Following uracil-DNA glycosylase treatment, all cDNA underwent a first 18-cycle PCR with the universal primers M1SS and BC2_uni_R. On the authors' methods: Each sample was normalized by randomly selecting 1 million high-quality reads, each carrying a distinct molecular identifier. Instead of being binned into consensus sequences, reads with shared molecular identifiers were discarded. CDR3 identification, clonotype clustering and error correction used MiTCR with a Q25 quality threshold and the strictest error-elimination algorithm. A nonparametric unseen species model with Euler transformation was used to estimate a lower bound on total TCR beta diversity. In-frame beta chains were kept once TCRdb had trimmed the public reads at Q25 with fastp and called clones with MiXCR. CDR3 protein sequences are deduplicated, and each keeps its most common genes and DNA. In this record, the V and J calls reflect TCRdb's handling and not the investigators' own analysis. Present in this sample are some 1,800,000 distinct CDR3 sequences, roughly two fifths of which were seen just once. Around 23% of the sample is taken by the ten largest.

This clonotype was seen a few times. The antigen it recognizes is unknown. Base quality data are lacking; no much larger clone is found one base away. The approximately 41 donors, aged roughly 6 to 90 years, were systemically healthy Caucasian individuals from Russia. Roughly 9.5 milliliters of peripheral blood were drawn from each donor into EDTA-treated Vacutainer tubes. Ficoll-Paque density-gradient centrifugation was used to isolate PBMCs, with at least 6.5 million obtained per sample. Total RNA, at least 5.5 micrograms per sample, was extracted from PBMCs with Trizol reagent. For every donor, an aliquot of PBMCs went through flow cytometry to measure the percentages of naive CD45RAhigh/CD27high T cells.

Here the chain combines TRBV20-1 and TRBJ2-3; a stretch of 16 junction bases matches TRBD2. The TCR comes from a human donor in good health. The sample comprised blood. The CDR3 loop reads CSANPGLAGGRFTDTQYF. The nucleotide sequence is TGCAGTGCTAATCCGGGACTAGCGGGGGGGCGGTTCACAGATACGCAGTATTTT.